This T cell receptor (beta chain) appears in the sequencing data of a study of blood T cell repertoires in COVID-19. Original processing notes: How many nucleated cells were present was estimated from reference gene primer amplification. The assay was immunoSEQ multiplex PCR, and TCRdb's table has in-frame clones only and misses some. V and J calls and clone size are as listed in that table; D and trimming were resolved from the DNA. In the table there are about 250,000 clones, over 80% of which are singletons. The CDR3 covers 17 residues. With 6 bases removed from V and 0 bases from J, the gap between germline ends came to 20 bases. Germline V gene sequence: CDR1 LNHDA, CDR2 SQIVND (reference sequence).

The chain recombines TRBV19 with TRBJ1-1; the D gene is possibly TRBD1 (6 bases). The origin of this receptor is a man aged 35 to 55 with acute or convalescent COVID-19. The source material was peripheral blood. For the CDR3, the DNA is TGTGCCAGTAGCACGCTGAAAAATGGACAGCTGAACACTGAAGCTTTCTTT. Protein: CASSTLKNGQLNTEAFF.